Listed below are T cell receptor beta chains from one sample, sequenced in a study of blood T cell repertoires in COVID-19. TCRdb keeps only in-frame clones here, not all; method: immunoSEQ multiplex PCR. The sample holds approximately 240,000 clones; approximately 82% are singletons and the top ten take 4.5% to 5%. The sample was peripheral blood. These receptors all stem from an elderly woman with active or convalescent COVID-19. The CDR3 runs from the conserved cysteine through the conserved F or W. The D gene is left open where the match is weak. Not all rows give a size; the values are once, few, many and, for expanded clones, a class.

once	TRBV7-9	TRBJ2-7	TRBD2	CASSIGLASFGEQYF	TGTGCCAGCAGCATCGGACTAGCCTCTTTTGGCGAGCAGTACTTC
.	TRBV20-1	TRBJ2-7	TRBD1	CSASGDRGDTYEQYF	TGCAGTGCTAGTGGGGACAGGGGAGATACCTACGAGCAGTACTTC
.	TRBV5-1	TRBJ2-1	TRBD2	CASSLQGGSYNEQFF	TGCGCCAGCAGCTTGCAGGGAGGGTCCTACAATGAGCAGTTCTTC
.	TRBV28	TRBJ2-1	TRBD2	CASSTILGTSGRNEQFF	TGTGCCAGCAGTACCATTCTCGGGACTAGCGGGAGAAATGAGCAGTTCTTC
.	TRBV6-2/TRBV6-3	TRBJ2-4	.	CASSYLAKGDIQYF	TGTGCCAGCAGTTACTTGGCAAAAGGGGACATTCAGTACTTC
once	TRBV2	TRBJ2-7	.	CASSEDQLASGSYEQYF	TGTGCCAGCAGTGAAGATCAACTAGCCTCGGGGTCCTACGAGCAGTACTTC
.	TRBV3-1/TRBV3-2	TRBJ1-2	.	CASSNQGYGYTF	TGTGCCAGCAGCAACCAGGGCTATGGCTACACCTTC
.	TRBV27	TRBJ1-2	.	CASSADRLANYGYTF	TGTGCCAGCAGTGCTGACAGGCTAGCTAACTATGGCTACACCTTC
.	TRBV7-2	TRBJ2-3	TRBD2	CASSTSSGGEYTQYF	TGTGCCAGCAGCACCAGTAGCGGGGGGGAGTATACGCAGTATTTT
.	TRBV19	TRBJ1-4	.	CASSMYARTNEKLFF	TGTGCCAGTAGTATGTACGCCAGAACTAATGAAAAACTGTTTTTT
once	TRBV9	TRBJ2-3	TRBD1	CASSGQGADTQYF	TGTGCCAGCAGCGGACAGGGTGCAGATACGCAGTATTTT
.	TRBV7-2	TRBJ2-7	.	CASSLSFGQGIHEQYF	TGTGCCAGCAGCTTATCTTTCGGGCAGGGGATCCACGAGCAGTACTTC
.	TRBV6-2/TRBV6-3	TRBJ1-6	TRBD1	CASSRPTGVNSPLHF	TGTGCCAGCAGCCGACCGACAGGGGTCAATTCACCCCTCCACTTT
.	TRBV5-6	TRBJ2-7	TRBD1	CASSSTEGQSRYEQYF	TGTGCCAGCAGCTCCACAGAGGGACAGTCCCGCTACGAGCAGTACTTC
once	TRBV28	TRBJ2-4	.	CASSIPGPAKNIQYF	TGTGCCAGCAGTATTCCAGGGCCAGCCAAAAACATTCAGTACTTC
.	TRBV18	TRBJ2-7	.	CASSPLPAGPSYEQYF	TGTGCCAGCTCACCATTACCAGCAGGCCCTTCCTACGAGCAGTACTTC
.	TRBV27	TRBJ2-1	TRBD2	CASSNGGAYNEQFF	TGTGCCAGCAGCAATGGGGGGGCCTACAATGAGCAGTTCTTC
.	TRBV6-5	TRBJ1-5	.	CASKPGPSDEPQHF	TGTGCCAGCAAGCCAGGGCCTAGTGATGAGCCCCAGCATTTT
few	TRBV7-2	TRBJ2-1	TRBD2	CASSSRTSGSAGFF	TGTGCCAGCAGCTCCCGGACTAGCGGGAGTGCTGGGTTCTTC
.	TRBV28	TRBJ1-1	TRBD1	CASSRSGQGSTEAFF	TGTGCCAGCAGTAGATCGGGACAGGGAAGCACTGAAGCTTTCTTT
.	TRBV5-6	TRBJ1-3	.	CASSLRGTPGTIYF	TGTGCCAGCAGCTTGAGGGGGACCCCCGGCACCATATATTTT
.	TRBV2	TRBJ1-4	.	CASSTILEEKLFF	TGTGCCAGCAGTACTATCTTGGAGGAAAAACTGTTTTTT
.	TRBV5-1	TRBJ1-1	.	CASSLMQMNTEAFF	TGCGCCAGCAGCTTGATGCAGATGAACACTGAAGCTTTCTTT
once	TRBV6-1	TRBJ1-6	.	CASSEGGGGGGPPLHF	TGTGCCAGCAGTGAAGGGGGAGGCGGGGGGGGTCCACCCCTCCACTTT
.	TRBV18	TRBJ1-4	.	CASSPSGTRGEKLFF	TGTGCCAGCTCACCCTCCGGGACACGGGGTGAAAAACTGTTTTTT
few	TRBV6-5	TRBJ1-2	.	CASSYGSRGYGYTF	TGTGCCAGCAGTTACGGCAGCCGGGGCTATGGCTACACCTTC
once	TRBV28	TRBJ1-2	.	CASSLGGGNGYTF	TGTGCCAGCAGTTTGGGCGGGGGTAATGGCTACACCTTC
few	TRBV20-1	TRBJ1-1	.	CSATGASGAFF	TGCAGTGCTACCGGAGCTAGCGGAGCTTTCTTT
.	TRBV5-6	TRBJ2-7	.	CASSLTRPSYEQYF	TGTGCCAGCAGCTTGACTAGGCCTTCCTACGAGCAGTACTTC
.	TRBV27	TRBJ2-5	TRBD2	CASSFRLAGGGSQETQYF	TGTGCCAGCAGTTTTAGACTAGCGGGGGGCGGGTCCCAAGAGACCCAGTACTTC
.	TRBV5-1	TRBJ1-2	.	CASSLSGNYGYTF	TGCGCCAGCAGCTTGTCAGGGAACTATGGCTACACCTTC
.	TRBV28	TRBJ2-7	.	CASSRTGYEQYF	TGTGCCAGCAGTAGAACAGGCTACGAGCAGTACTTC
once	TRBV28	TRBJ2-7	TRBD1	CASSSSGTENYEQYF	TGTGCCAGCAGCTCGTCGGGGACAGAAAATTACGAGCAGTACTTC
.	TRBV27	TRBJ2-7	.	CASRSSGHSYEQYF	TGTGCCAGCAGGTCTTCAGGGCACTCCTACGAGCAGTACTTC
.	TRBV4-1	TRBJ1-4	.	CASSQVAGVRREKLFF	TGCGCCAGCAGCCAAGTGGCAGGAGTACGGAGGGAAAAACTGTTTTTT
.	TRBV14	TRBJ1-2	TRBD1	CASSQVFRGRGPDYGYTF	TGTGCCAGCAGCCAAGTATTCCGGGGTAGGGGGCCGGACTATGGCTACACCTTC
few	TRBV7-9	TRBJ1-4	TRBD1	CASSFQSGTGGEKLFF	TGTGCCAGCAGCTTCCAATCCGGGACAGGGGGTGAAAAACTGTTTTTT
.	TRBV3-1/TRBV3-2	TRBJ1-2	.	CASSQDEAYGYTF	TGTGCCAGCAGCCAAGATGAAGCCTATGGCTACACCTTC
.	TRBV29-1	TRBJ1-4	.	CSVYATNEKLFF	TGCAGCGTTTATGCAACTAATGAAAAACTGTTTTTT
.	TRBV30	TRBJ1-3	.	CAYSDISGNTIYF	TGTGCCTACTCGGACATCTCTGGAAACACCATATATTTT
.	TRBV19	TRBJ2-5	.	CASSRDRGETQYF	TGTGCCAGTAGTAGGGACCGGGGGGAGACCCAGTACTTC
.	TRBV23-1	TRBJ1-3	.	CASSQVQGPGNTIYF	TGCGCCAGCAGTCAGGTACAGGGCCCTGGAAACACCATATATTTT
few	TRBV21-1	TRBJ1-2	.	CASSEGQTGSYGYTF	TGTGCCAGCAGCGAAGGGCAGACCGGGTCCTATGGCTACACCTTC
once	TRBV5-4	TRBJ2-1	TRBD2	CASSLAASGRGEQFF	TGTGCCAGCAGCCTGGCGGCTAGCGGGCGAGGCGAGCAGTTCTTC
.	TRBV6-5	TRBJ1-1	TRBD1	CASGTVHMNTEAFF	TGTGCCAGCGGGACAGTACACATGAACACTGAAGCTTTCTTT